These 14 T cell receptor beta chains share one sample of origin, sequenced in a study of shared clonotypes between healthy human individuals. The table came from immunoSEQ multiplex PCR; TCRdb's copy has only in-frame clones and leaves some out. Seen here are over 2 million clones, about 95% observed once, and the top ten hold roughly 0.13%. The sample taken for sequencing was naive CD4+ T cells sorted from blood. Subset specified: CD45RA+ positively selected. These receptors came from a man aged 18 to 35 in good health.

The CDR3 protein is CASSLRGARNEKLFF. In DNA, the CDR3 is TGCGCCAGCAGCTTGCGAGGAGCGCGGAATGAAAAACTGTTTTTT. The chain carries TRBV5-1 and TRBJ1-4; D remains unclear. The CDR3 covers 15 residues. Germline values: CDR1 SGHRS, CDR2 YFSETQ. The V and J ends lost 1 base and 5 bases respectively, with 12 bases between them.

CDR3 bases: TGTGCCTGGAGTCCGACCGGTAGCTACACCTTC. It encodes CAWSPTGSYTF. V gene TRBV30 combines with J gene TRBJ1-2; the D is unclear. The CDR3 runs 11 residues. The V gene's germline CDR1 is GTSNPN and CDR2 SVGIG (reference sequence). Trimming pared 2 bases from V and 9 bases from J, leaving 10 bases between.

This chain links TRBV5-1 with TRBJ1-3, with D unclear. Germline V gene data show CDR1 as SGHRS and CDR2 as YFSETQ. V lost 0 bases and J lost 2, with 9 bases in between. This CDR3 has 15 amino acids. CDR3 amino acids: CASSLAGSTGNTIYF. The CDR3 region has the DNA TGCGCCAGCAGCTTGGCGGGGTCGACTGGAAACACCATATATTTT.

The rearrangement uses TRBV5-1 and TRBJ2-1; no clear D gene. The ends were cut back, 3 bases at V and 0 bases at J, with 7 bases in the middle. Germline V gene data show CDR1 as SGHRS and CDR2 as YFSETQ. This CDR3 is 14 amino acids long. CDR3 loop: CASSWADSYNEQFF. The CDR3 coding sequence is TGCGCCAGCAGCTGGGCGGACTCCTACAATGAGCAGTTCTTC.

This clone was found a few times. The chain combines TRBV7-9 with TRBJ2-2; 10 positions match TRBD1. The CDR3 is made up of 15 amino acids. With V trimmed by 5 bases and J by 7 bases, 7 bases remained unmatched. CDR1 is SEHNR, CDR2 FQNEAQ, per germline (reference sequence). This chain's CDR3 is CASSPPGQGIGELFF. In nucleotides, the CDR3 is TGTGCCAGCAGCCCGCCGGGACAGGGGATCGGGGAGCTGTTTTTT.

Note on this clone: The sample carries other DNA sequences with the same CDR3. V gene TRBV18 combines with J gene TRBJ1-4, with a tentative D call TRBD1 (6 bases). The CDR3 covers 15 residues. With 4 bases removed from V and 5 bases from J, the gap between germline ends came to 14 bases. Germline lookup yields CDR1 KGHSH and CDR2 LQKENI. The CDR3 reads CASSRPGQPNEKLFF. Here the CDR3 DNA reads TGTGCCAGCTCACGCCCGGGACAACCAAATGAAAAACTGTTTTTT.

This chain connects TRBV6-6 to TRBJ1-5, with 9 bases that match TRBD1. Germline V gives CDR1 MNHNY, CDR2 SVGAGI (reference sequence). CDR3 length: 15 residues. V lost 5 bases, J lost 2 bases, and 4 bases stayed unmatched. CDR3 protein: CASSQQGARNQPQHF. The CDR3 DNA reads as TGTGCCAGCAGTCAACAGGGGGCGCGCAATCAGCCCCAGCATTTT.

The CDR3, as DNA: TGTGCCAGCAGCCCGGCGGGGGGGCGCAATCAGCCCCAGCATTTT. Translation gives CASSPAGGRNQPQHF. The V and J genes are TRBV7-2 and TRBJ1-5, with a possible D match to TRBD1 (6 bases). The CDR3 has 15 amino acids. With 5 bases removed from V and 2 bases from J, the gap between germline ends came to 13 bases. Looked up from germline, CDR1 is SGHTA and CDR2 is FQGNSA.

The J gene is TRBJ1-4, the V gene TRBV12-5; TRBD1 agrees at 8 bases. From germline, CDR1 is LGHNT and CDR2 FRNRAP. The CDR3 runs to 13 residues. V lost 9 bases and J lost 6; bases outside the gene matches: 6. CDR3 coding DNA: TGTGCTAGCACGCCAGGGGGCGATGAAAAACTGTTTTTT. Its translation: CASTPGGDEKLFF.

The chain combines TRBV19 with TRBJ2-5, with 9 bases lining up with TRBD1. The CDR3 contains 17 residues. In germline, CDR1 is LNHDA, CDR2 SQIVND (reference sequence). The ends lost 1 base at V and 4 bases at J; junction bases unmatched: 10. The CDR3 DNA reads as TGTGCCAGTAGTATAGCCTCACAGGGGGCAGGGGGAGAGACCCAGTACTTC. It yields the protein CASSIASQGAGGETQYF.

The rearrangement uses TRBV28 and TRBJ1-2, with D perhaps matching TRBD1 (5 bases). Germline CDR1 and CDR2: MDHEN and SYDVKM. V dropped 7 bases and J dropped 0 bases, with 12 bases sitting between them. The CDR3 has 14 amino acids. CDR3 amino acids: CASIRGSTNYGYTF. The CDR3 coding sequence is TGTGCCAGCATCCGGGGGTCCACTAACTATGGCTACACCTTC.

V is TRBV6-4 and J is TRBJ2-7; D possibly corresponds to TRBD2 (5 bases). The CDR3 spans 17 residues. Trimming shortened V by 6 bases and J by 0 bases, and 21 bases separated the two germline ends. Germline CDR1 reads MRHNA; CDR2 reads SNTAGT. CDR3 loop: CASSDPPLVRSSYEQYF. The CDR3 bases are TGTGCCAGCAGCGACCCCCCACTAGTTAGGAGCTCCTACGAGCAGTACTTC.

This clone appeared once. CDR3 coding DNA: TGTGCCAGTAGCTCAAGCCTCAGGACCTACGAGCAGTACTTC. Its protein product is CASSSSLRTYEQYF. This sequence joins TRBV19 and TRBJ2-7; D call uncertain. CDR1 is LNHDA, CDR2 SQIVND, per germline (reference sequence). This CDR3 is built from 14 residues. Trimming removed 6 bases at V and 2 bases at J, with 14 bases between.

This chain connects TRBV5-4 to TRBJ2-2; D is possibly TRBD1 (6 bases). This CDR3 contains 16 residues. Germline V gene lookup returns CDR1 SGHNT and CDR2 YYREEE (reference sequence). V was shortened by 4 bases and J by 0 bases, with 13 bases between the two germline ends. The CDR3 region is CASSIQGHPNTGELFF. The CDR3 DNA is TGTGCCAGCAGCATACAGGGACACCCGAACACCGGGGAGCTGTTTTTT.